The 29 T cell receptor beta chains below were found in one sample sequenced in a study of blood T cells in healthy people across ages. A second 7 to 11 cycle PCR used barcoded and J-beta primers. TCRdb re-derived calls from the 5' RACE reads in MiXCR, one entry per CDR3 protein. This table has hundreds of thousands of distinct CDR3 sequences, about 25% appearing once. This sample also belongs to another study, concerning T cells of mothers and their children.

The sample consisted of blood. The receptors were gathered from a boy younger than 18 in good health.

With respect to this clonotype: A much larger clonotype is one base distant, so this may be a read error. The gene calls are TRBV6-4 and TRBJ2-3; D uncertain. CDR3 length equals 13 residues. Trimming took 2 bases from V and 1 from J, leaving 4 bases between them. Germline CDR1 is MRHNA and CDR2 is SNTAGT. The CDR3 DNA reads as TGTGCCAGCAGTGACACTGGCACAGATACGCAGTATTTT. It codes for CASSDTGTDTQYF.

CDR3 loop: CASSFFRIGHRTGDTQYF. The CDR3 DNA reads TGTGCCAGCAGTTTCTTTCGTATAGGTCACCGGACGGGAGATACGCAGTATTTT. V and J are TRBV28 and TRBJ2-3; D call uncertain. V was trimmed by 3 bases and J by 5 bases, leaving 24 bases between them. Per germline, CDR1 MDHEN and CDR2 SYDVKM. There are 18 residues in the CDR3.

This clonotype was detected a few times. V usage is TRBV15 and J usage is TRBJ1-3, with TRBD1 identical over 12 bases. The CDR3 loop spans 18 amino acids. Germline loops: CDR1 LNHNV, CDR2 YYDKDF (reference sequence). Trimming removed 6 bases from V and 4 bases from J; junction bases left unmatched: 13. The CDR3 loop reads CATRAPGQGALAGNTIYF. CDR3 nucleotide sequence: TGTGCCACCAGAGCTCCGGGACAGGGGGCCCTCGCAGGAAACACCATATATTTT.

This clonotype was observed a handful of times. The chain recombines TRBV27 with TRBJ2-1; 8 bases line up with TRBD1. Germline trimming cut 10 bases from V and 6 bases from J; bases unmatched to any gene: 11. The CDR3 is made up of 14 amino acids. Germline loops: CDR1 MNHEY, CDR2 SMNVEV (reference sequence). CDR3 in DNA: TGTGCCACCATATACAGGGGGGTTGTCAATGAGCAGTTCTTC. It yields the protein CATIYRGVVNEQFF.

The chain is built from TRBV20-1 and TRBJ2-1; 10 bases are a match to TRBD2. CDR1 is DFQATT, CDR2 SNEGSKA, per germline (reference sequence). The CDR3 consists of 15 residues. Trimming took 5 bases from V and 0 from J; bases not matched to a gene: 4. CDR3 residues: CSAASGSGSYNEQFF. CDR3 DNA sequence: TGCAGTGCTGCTAGCGGGAGTGGCTCCTACAATGAGCAGTTCTTC.

This chain connects TRBV9 to TRBJ2-1, with TRBD2 matching over 8 bases. This CDR3 is 15 amino acids long. Per germline, CDR1 SGDLS and CDR2 YYNGEE. J was trimmed by 5 bases and V by 3 bases; bases with no gene match: 7. The CDR3 nucleotides read TGTGCCAGCAGCGCAGCGGGAGAGAGGGACAATGAGCAGTTCTTC. Amino acid sequence: CASSAAGERDNEQFF.

This rearrangement joins TRBV7-6 to TRBJ1-4; 12 nucleotides align to TRBD1. CDR3 length equals 20 residues. V was clipped by 5 bases and J by 0 bases; unmatched bases: 13. Germline V CDR1 and CDR2: SGHVS, FNYEAQ. CDR3 sequence reads: CASSIEAPGTGGATNEKLFF. The CDR3 DNA reads TGTGCCAGCAGCATAGAAGCGCCCGGGACAGGGGGCGCAACTAATGAAAAACTGTTTTTT.

J is TRBJ1-2 and V is TRBV5-1; 10 positions agree with TRBD1. Trimming cost V 0 bases and J 6 bases; bases outside gene matches: 8. This CDR3 has 16 amino acids. Germline CDR1 reads SGHRS; CDR2 reads YFSETQ. The CDR3 loop is CASSLGTQTGGDGYTF. The CDR3 DNA is TGCGCCAGCAGCTTGGGCACCCAGACAGGGGGCGATGGCTACACCTTC.

This clonotype was counted a few times. The V call is TRBV20-1, the J call TRBJ1-1, with D unclear. CDR1 and CDR2 from the germline V gene are DFQATT and SNEGSKA (reference sequence). The CDR3 totals 12 residues. The V end lost 1 base, the J end lost 4 bases, and 7 bases lay between the germline ends. The CDR3 coding sequence is TGCAGTGCTAGAGTATCAGGCACTGAAGCTTTCTTT. It yields the protein CSARVSGTEAFF.

This clonotype appeared many times. V usage is TRBV6-4 and J usage is TRBJ2-2; D is possibly TRBD1 or TRBD2 (5 bases each). Trimming removed 0 bases at V and 4 bases at J, with 9 bases between. The germline V gene has CDR1 MRHNA and CDR2 SNTAGT. The CDR3 consists of 15 residues. DNA of the CDR3: TGTGCCAGCAGTGACTCAGGGGACGGCACCGGGGAGCTGTTTTTT. Its protein is CASSDSGDGTGELFF.

Comments on this clonotype: Mismatch with germline at one junction end may stem from a read error. The CDR3 nucleotides are TGTAGTGCTAGCCCCAGGGGGTACTACAATGAGCAGTTCTTC. Its protein is CSASPRGYYNEQFF. The chain has TRBV20-1 and TRBJ2-1, with 7 positions matching TRBD1. Germline CDR1 reads DFQATT; CDR2 reads SNEGSKA (reference sequence). The CDR3 is 14 residues long.

As to this clonotype: Being one base from a much bigger clone, this may be a read error. The V call is TRBV25-1, the J call TRBJ2-2; D unclear. Looked up from germline, CDR1 is MGHDK and CDR2 is SYGVNS. The CDR3 has 13 residues. CDR3 coding DNA: TGTGTCAGCATGCCCCCGGACACCGGGGAGCTGTTTTTT. Translation gives CVSMPPDTGELFF.

This clonotype was seen once. The junction shows a germline mismatch at one end, possibly a read error. The chain links TRBV6-1 to TRBJ2-3; 7 bases align to TRBD2. Per the germline V gene, CDR1 is MNHNS and CDR2 is SASEGT. CDR3 length: 18 residues. The DNA of the CDR3 is TGTGCCAGCAGGAGACAACTGGGACCGTTGACTAGCACAGATACGCAGTGTTTT. This sequence encodes CASRRQLGPLTSTDTQCF.

This clonotype occurred many times. The chain carries TRBV20-1 and TRBJ2-5; D possibly corresponds to TRBD1 (5 bases). The J call may be faulty, since TRBJ2-7 better matches the DNA end. The germline V gene encodes CDR1 DFQATT and CDR2 SNEGSKA (reference sequence). This CDR3 is built from 16 residues. DNA for the CDR3: TGCAGTGCTAGACCCCTAAAGGCTTGGGGCGCCTACGAGCAGTACTTC. Translated, it gives CSARPLKAWGAYEQYF.

Only a few counts were recorded for this clonotype. The chain is built from TRBV16 and TRBJ2-1, with 12 bases identical to TRBD1. V gave up 6 bases and J gave up 8 bases; unmatched junction bases: 8. Germline CDR1 KGHSY, CDR2 FQNENV. The CDR3 spans 15 residues. CDR3 amino acids: CASSYTGTGGYEQFF. The CDR3, as DNA: TGTGCCAGCAGTTATACCGGGACAGGGGGCTATGAGCAGTTCTTC. Combining the CDR3 with reference TRBV16 and TRBJ2-1 gives the whole variable domain GEEVAQTPKHLVRGEGQKAKLYCAPIKGHSYVFWYQQVLKNEFKFLISFQNENVFDETGMPKERFSAKCLPNSPCSLEIQATKLEDSAVYFCASSYTGTGGYEQFFGPGTRLTVL.

The CDR3 spells CASSLAGTAGNTIYF. For the CDR3, the DNA is TGTGCCAGCAGCTTAGCGGGGACAGCTGGAAACACCATATATTTT. The chain uses TRBV7-9 and TRBJ1-3; 7 positions match TRBD1. The CDR3 sequence is 15 residues long. The V gene's germline CDR1 is SEHNR and CDR2 FQNEAQ (reference sequence). V lost 0 bases, J lost 2 bases, and 1 base stayed unmatched.

The chain combines TRBV7-2 with TRBJ1-1, with TRBD1 identical over 7 bases. The CDR3 has 15 residues. J was trimmed by 4 bases and V by 5 bases; bases with no gene match: 10. CDR1 is SGHTA, CDR2 FQGNSA, per germline. CDR3 sequence: CASSTQGGGRTEAFF. CDR3 in DNA: TGTGCCAGCAGCACCCAGGGGGGAGGACGCACTGAAGCTTTCTTT.

J is TRBJ2-5 and V is TRBV4-3, with D perhaps matching TRBD1 (5 bases). Gene TRBJ2-1 matches the end of the DNA better, so the J call may be wrong. The germline V gene has CDR1 LGHNA and CDR2 YSLEER. The CDR3 loop spans 14 amino acids. CDR3 in DNA: TGCGCCAGCAGCCAATCGGACAAGTACAATGAGCAGTTCTTC. It translates to CASSQSDKYNEQFF.

The sample holds a few counts of this clonotype. V gene TRBV7-2 combines with J gene TRBJ2-7; D call uncertain. The CDR3 contains 13 residues. V shed 1 base and J shed 4 bases, with 8 bases lying between them. Germline V gene lookup returns CDR1 SGHTA and CDR2 FQGNSA. The CDR3 DNA reads as TGTGCCAGCAGCTTAGTGCAGGAGTACGAGCAGTACTTC. It translates to CASSLVQEYEQYF.

This rearrangement joins TRBV7-2 to TRBJ1-2; D may be TRBD1 (6 bases). The CDR3 sequence is 16 residues long. Germline V lookup: CDR1 SGHTA, CDR2 FQGNSA. The V end lost 0 bases, the J end lost 8 bases, and 19 bases lay between the germline ends. DNA of the CDR3: TGTGCCAGCAGCTTAGCATGGGACGGGCAGGGGTGGGGCTACACCTTC. It yields the protein CASSLAWDGQGWGYTF.

The V and J genes are TRBV20-1 and TRBJ2-7, with D possibly TRBD1 on 6 matching bases. V lost 5 bases and J 2 bases, leaving 10 bases between the germline ends. CDR1 and CDR2 (germline): DFQATT, SNEGSKA (reference sequence). This CDR3 contains 12 residues. The CDR3 DNA reads TGCAGTGCTGGTACAGGGCCCTACGAGCAGTACGTC. Translation: CSAGTGPYEQYV.

This clonotype was counted at least ten times. The chain joins TRBV7-6 to TRBJ2-5, with 14 positions matching TRBD2. From germline, CDR1 is SGHVS and CDR2 FNYEAQ. The CDR3 has 15 residues. The ends lost 11 bases at V and 2 bases at J; junction bases unmatched: 7. The CDR3, as DNA: TGTGCCGCTGGGACTAGCGGGAGTAATCAAGAGACCCAGTACTTC. It is translated as CAAGTSGSNQETQYF.

This clonotype was observed a few times. The chain recombines TRBV9 with TRBJ2-5; TRBD1 aligns across 7 bases. TRBJ2-7 matches the DNA end more closely, so the J call is doubtful. This CDR3 contains 15 residues. Germline V lookup: CDR1 SGDLS, CDR2 YYNGEE. The DNA for the CDR3 is TGTGCCAGCAGCGTAGAAGAGGGGGCGAGCTACGAGCAGTACTTC. Translation gives CASSVEEGASYEQYF.

The V gene is TRBV9, the J gene TRBJ1-2; tentative D call: TRBD1 (5 bases). The germline gives CDR1 SGDLS, CDR2 YYNGEE. The CDR3 contains 14 residues. V shed 5 bases and J shed 2 bases, with 13 bases lying between them. Written as DNA, the CDR3 is TGTGCCAGCAGTGGGCCGGGGGGGAACTATGGCTACACCTTC. It codes for CASSGPGGNYGYTF.

This clonotype has just a few counts. The chain joins TRBV20-1 to TRBJ2-7, with no clear D. Germline values: CDR1 DFQATT, CDR2 SNEGSKA (reference sequence). The ends were cut back, 3 bases at V and 0 bases at J, with 9 bases in the middle. The length of the CDR3 is 13 residues. In DNA, the CDR3 is TGCAGTGCTAGCAGCGTTCGCTCCTACGAGCAGTACTTC. This gives the protein CSASSVRSYEQYF.

This clonotype was detected a few times. V usage is TRBV5-5 and J usage is TRBJ1-2; 7 nucleotides align to TRBD1. Looked up from germline, CDR1 is SGHKS and CDR2 is YYEKEE (reference sequence). The CDR3 runs to 12 residues. The V segment lost 4 bases and the J segment 6 bases; nucleotides outside the gene matches: 3. CDR3 in amino acids: CASSTGQDGYTF. The DNA for the CDR3 is TGTGCCAGCAGCACCGGACAGGATGGCTACACCTTC.

The CDR3 DNA reads TGCAGTGCGTGGGCTCAGGGTCACCACGAGCAGTACTTC. Translated: CSAWAQGHHEQYF. This chain connects TRBV20-1 to TRBJ2-5, with D maybe TRBD1 (5 bases). The J call may be wrong; the DNA end is better matched by TRBJ2-7. Germline V gives CDR1 DFQATT, CDR2 SNEGSKA (reference sequence). This CDR3 region has 13 residues.

V gene TRBV5-1 combines with J gene TRBJ2-5; 11 nucleotides line up with TRBD2. The CDR3 spans 16 residues. V lost 1 base to trimming and J lost 2 bases; unmatched junction nucleotides: 4. CDR1 is SGHRS and CDR2 is YFSETQ in the germline V gene. The CDR3: CASSLWASGGQETQYF. CDR3 nucleotides: TGCGCCAGCAGCTTGTGGGCTAGCGGGGGGCAAGAGACCCAGTACTTC.

This clonotype was seen repeatedly, ten times or more. The chain combines TRBV5-1 with TRBJ1-1; tentatively, D is TRBD1 (5 bases). Trimming removed 0 bases at V and 2 bases at J, with 11 bases between. CDR1 and CDR2 (germline): SGHRS, YFSETQ. This CDR3 is 15 amino acids long. The CDR3 sequence: CASSLAGRDNTEAFF. In DNA form, the CDR3 reads TGCGCCAGCAGCTTGGCGGGACGGGACAACACTGAAGCTTTCTTT.